This TCR beta chain was observed in a study of blood T cells in healthy people across ages. Overall study findings and caveats: Roughly linear declines in TCR beta diversity per million T cells occurred with age.

The CDR3 loop spans 15 amino acids. CDR1 is MDHEN and CDR2 is SYDVKM in the germline V gene. Trimming left V 4 bases short and J 5 bases short, with 15 bases between. Of note for this clonotype: Its target is not known.

Next came a second PCR, run for about 7 to 12 cycles, which used a sample-barcoded 5' primer along with a J-beta primer mix. TCRdb reprocessed the 5' RACE reads via MiXCR and lists one record per CDR3 protein. The sample holds about 1,400,000 distinct CDR3 sequences, approximately 59% seen once. Samples each yielded at least 5 micrograms of total RNA. This receptor was taken from a man aged 18 to 35 in good health. Sequences were obtained from blood. The J gene is TRBJ1-5, the V gene TRBV28, with D uncertain. The CDR3 sequence: CASSSVFGGDQPQHF. CDR3 bases: TGTGCCAGCAGTTCTGTTTTTGGTGGGGATCAGCCCCAGCATTTT.